This T cell receptor (beta chain) was retrieved from a study of breast tumors, draining lymph nodes, adjacent tissues. The lymph nodes were axillary draining lymph nodes from breast cancer patients. The germline V and J ends were trimmed by 0 bases and 9 bases, with 17 bases remaining between them. CDR1 and CDR2 from the germline V gene are DFQATT and SNEGSKA (reference sequence). This CDR3 is 14 amino acids long. In the case of this clonotype: Just one base apart from a much larger clone, this may be a read error.

One entry per CDR3 protein results from TCRdb running MiXCR on the multiplex PCR reads. This repertoire shows over 150,000 distinct CDR3 sequences, around 29% found once; its top ten account for 4% to 4.5%. The clonotype originates from a female donor with breast cancer. Some clones in this sample may be carry-over from other donors' samples. The sample taken for sequencing was axillary lymph node tissue. The rearrangement joins TRBV20-1 to TRBJ2-5; D perhaps matches TRBD2 (5 bases). The CDR3 DNA is TGCAGTGCTAGAGATCAACTAGGAAGGGAGCCCCAGTACTTC. As protein: CSARDQLGREPQYF.